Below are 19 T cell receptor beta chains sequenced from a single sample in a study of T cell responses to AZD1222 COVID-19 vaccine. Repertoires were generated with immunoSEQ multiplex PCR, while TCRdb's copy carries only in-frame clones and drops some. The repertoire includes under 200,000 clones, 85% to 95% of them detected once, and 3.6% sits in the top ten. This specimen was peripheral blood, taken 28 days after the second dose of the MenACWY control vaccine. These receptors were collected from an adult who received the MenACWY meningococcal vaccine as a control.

CDR3 residues: CASSQEQGPYEQYF. CDR3 nucleotide sequence: TGCGCCAGCAGCCAAGAACAGGGTCCCTACGAGCAGTACTTC. This sequence joins TRBV4-3 and TRBJ2-7, with a possible D match to TRBD1 (6 bases). V gave up 0 bases and J gave up 2 bases, with 8 bases separating them. CDR1 is LGHNA and CDR2 is YSLEER in the germline V gene. This CDR3 has 14 amino acids.

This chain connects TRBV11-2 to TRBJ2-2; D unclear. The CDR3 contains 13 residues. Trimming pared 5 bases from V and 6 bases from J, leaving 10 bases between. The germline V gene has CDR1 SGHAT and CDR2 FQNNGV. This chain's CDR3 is CASSLVGPGELFF. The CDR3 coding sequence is TGTGCCAGCAGCCTAGTCGGGCCCGGGGAGCTGTTTTTT.

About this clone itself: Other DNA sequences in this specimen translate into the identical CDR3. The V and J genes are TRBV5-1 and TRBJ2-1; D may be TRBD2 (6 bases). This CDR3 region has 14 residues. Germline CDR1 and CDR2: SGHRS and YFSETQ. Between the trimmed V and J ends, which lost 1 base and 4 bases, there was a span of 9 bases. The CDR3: CASSLSGTYNEQFF. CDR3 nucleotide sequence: TGCGCCAGCAGCTTGTCCGGGACTTACAATGAGCAGTTCTTC.

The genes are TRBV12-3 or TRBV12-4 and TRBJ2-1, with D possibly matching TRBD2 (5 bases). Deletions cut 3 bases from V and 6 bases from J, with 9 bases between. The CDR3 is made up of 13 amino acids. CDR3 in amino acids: CASSFWETNEQFF. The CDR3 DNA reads TGTGCCAGCAGTTTTTGGGAGACCAATGAGCAGTTCTTC.

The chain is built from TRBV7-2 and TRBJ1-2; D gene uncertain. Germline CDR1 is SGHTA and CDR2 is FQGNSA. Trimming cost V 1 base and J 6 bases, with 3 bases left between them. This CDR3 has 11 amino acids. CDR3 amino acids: CASSLGDGYTF. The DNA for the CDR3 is TGTGCCAGCAGCTTAGGGGATGGCTACACCTTC. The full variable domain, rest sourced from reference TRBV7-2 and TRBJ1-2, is GAGVSQSPSNKVTEKGKDVELRCDPISGHTALYWYRQSLGQGLEFLIYFQGNSAPDKSGLPSDRFSAERTGGSVSTLTIQRTQQEDSAVYLCASSLGDGYTFGSGTRLTVV.

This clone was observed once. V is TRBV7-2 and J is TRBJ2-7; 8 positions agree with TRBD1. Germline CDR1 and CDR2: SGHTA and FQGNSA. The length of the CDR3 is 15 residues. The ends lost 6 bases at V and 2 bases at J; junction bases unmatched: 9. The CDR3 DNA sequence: TGTGCCAGCAGTCGGGGGACAGGAGTGACCTACGAGCAGTACTTC. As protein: CASSRGTGVTYEQYF.

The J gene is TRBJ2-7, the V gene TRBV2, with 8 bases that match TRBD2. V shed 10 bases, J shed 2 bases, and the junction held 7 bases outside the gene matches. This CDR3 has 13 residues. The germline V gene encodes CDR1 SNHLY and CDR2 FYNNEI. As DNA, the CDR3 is TGTGCCATCGGACGGGGGGGGACCTACGAGCAGTACTTC. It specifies CAIGRGGTYEQYF.

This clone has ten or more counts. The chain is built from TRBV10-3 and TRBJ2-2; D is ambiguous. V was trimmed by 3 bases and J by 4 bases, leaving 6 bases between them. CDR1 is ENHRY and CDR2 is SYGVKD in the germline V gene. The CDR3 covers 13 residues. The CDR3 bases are TGTGCCATCAGTGATGCCGGCACCGGGGAGCTGTTTTTT. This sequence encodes CAISDAGTGELFF.

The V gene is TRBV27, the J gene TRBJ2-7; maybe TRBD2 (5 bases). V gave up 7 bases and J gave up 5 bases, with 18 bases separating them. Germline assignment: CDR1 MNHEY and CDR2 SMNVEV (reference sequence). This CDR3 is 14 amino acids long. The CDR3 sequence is CASTYSMGADEQYF. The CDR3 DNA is TGTGCCAGCACCTATTCGATGGGAGCGGACGAGCAGTACTTC.

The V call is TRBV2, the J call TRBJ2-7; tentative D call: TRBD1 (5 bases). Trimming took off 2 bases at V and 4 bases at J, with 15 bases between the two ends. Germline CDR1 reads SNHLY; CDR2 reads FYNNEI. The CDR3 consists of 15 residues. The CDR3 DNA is TGTGCCAGCAGTGAATTCTCCCGCAGGGAATACGAGCAGTACTTC. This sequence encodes CASSEFSRREYEQYF.

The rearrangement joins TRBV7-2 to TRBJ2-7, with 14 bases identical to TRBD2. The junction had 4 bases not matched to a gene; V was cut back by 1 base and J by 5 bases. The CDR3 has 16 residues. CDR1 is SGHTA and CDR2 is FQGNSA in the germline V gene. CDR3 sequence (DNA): TGTGCCAGCAGCTTAGGGACTAGCGGGAGGCGCAACGAGCAGTACTTC. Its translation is CASSLGTSGRRNEQYF.

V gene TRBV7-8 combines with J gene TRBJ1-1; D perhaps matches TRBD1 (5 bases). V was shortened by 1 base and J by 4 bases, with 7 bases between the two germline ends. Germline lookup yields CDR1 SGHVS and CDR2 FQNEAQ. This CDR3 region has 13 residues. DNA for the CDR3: TGTGCCAGCAGCTTAGGAGGGGTCACTGAAGCTTTCTTT. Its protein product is CASSLGGVTEAFF.

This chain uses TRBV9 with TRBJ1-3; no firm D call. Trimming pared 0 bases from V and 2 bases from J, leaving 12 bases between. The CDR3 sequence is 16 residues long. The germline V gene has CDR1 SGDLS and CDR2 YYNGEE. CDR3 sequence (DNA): TGTGCCAGCAGCGTAGGGGGTACGCAAACTGGAAACACCATATATTTT. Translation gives CASSVGGTQTGNTIYF.

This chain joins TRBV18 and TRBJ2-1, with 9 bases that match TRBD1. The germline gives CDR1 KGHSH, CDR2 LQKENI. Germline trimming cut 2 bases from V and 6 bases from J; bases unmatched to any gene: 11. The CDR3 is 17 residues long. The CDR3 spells CASSPRDGTGSSNEQFF. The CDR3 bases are TGTGCCAGCTCACCAAGAGACGGGACAGGGTCATCCAATGAGCAGTTCTTC.

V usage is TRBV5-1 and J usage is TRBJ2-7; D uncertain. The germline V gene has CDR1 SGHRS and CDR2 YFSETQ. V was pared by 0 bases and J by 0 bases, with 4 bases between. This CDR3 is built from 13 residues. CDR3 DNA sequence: TGCGCCAGCAGCTTGGAGGGCTCCTACGAGCAGTACTTC. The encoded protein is CASSLEGSYEQYF.

The CDR3 protein is CASSLVEGGEQYF. The DNA of the CDR3 is TGTGCCAGCAGCTTAGTAGAGGGGGGCGAGCAGTACTTC. The chain couples TRBV7-2 to TRBJ2-7, with D perhaps assigned TRBD1 or TRBD2 (6 bases each). The V gene lost 1 base and the J gene lost 6 bases, with 10 bases spanning the gap. The CDR3 length is 13 residues. The germline gives CDR1 SGHTA, CDR2 FQGNSA.

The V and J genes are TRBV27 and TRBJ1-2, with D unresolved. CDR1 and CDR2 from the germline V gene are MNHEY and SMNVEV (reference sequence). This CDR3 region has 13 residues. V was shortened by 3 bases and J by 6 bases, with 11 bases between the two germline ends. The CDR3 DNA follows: TGTGCCAGCAGTTTTAGCCAGGCCAATGGCTACACCTTC. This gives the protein CASSFSQANGYTF.

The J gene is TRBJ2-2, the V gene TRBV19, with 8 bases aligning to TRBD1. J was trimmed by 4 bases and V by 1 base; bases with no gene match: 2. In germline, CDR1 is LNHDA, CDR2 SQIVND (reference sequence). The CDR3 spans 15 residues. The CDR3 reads CASSIGGTGTGELFF. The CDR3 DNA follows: TGTGCCAGTAGTATAGGCGGGACAGGCACCGGGGAGCTGTTTTTT.

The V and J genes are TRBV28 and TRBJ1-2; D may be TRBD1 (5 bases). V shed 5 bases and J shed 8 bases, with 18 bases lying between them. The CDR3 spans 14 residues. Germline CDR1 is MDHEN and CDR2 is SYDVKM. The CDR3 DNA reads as TGTGCCAGCAGTCTCCCCCCAGGGAATAAGGGCTACACCTTC. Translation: CASSLPPGNKGYTF.